The present entry profiles one TCR beta chain with its context. The data are from a study of shared clonotypes between healthy human individuals. Sequencing used immunoSEQ multiplex PCR; TCRdb keeps in-frame clones, though not all of them. The sample shows approximately 2.5 million clones, around nine tenths of them seen only once. This CDR3 is built from 15 residues. Germline V lookup: CDR1 SGHAT, CDR2 FQNNGV. V lost 5 bases, J lost 2 bases, and 5 bases stayed unmatched. This sequence was found in a man younger than 35 in good health. V gene TRBV11-2 combines with J gene TRBJ2-3, with 9 bases identical to TRBD1. Material: naive CD4+ T cells sorted from blood. Subset denoted: CD45RA+ positively selected. CDR3 region: CASSIGTGNTDTQYF. The CDR3 DNA sequence: TGTGCCAGCAGCATCGGGACAGGGAACACAGATACGCAGTATTTT.